Below are 30 T cell receptor beta chains sequenced from a single sample in a study of shared clonotypes between healthy human individuals. Produced via immunoSEQ multiplex PCR; TCRdb's table is partial and in-frame only. The table has millions of clones, roughly 94% seen once; the top ten hold approximately 0.13%. Sequences were obtained from naive CD4+ T cells sorted from blood. The subset denotes: CD45RA+ positively selected. The receptor source for this set is a man aged 18 to 30 in good health.

This chain connects TRBV2 to TRBJ1-5; no definite D call. The CDR3 is 15 amino acids. Germline CDR1 is SNHLY and CDR2 is FYNNEI. V dropped 1 base and J dropped 2 bases, with 9 bases sitting between them. CDR3 DNA: TGTGCCAGCAGTGAAGAGGCAGGTCGCAATCAGCCCCAGCATTTT. It yields the protein CASSEEAGRNQPQHF.

The chain recombines TRBV7-9 with TRBJ1-3; no clear D gene. The CDR3 extends over 15 amino acids. Germline V gene sequence: CDR1 SEHNR, CDR2 FQNEAQ (reference sequence). V shed 10 bases and J shed 0 bases, with 16 bases lying between them. In nucleotides, the CDR3 is TGTGCCACCTCGGACCGCACGAGCTCTGGAAACACCATATATTTT. Translated, it gives CATSDRTSSGNTIYF. Full variable domain (missing parts from reference TRBV7-9 and TRBJ1-3): DTGVSQNPRHKITKRGQNVTFRCDPISEHNRLYWYRQTLGQGPEFLTYFQNEAQLEKSRLLSDRFSAERPKGSFSTLEIQRTEQGDSAMYLCATSDRTSSGNTIYFGEGSWLTVV.

A word on this clone: This specimen includes other DNA sequences encoding the same CDR3. The genes are TRBV18 and TRBJ2-1; TRBD2 matches 10 bases. Germline V lookup: CDR1 KGHSH, CDR2 LQKENI. The length of the CDR3 is 14 residues. J lost 5 bases, V lost 4 bases, and 2 bases had no gene match. CDR3 bases: TGTGCCAGCTCACGGACTAGCGGCAACAATGAGCAGTTCTTC. Its translation: CASSRTSGNNEQFF.

This clone has a single count. The rearrangement uses TRBV27 and TRBJ1-1; TRBD1 matches at 8 bases. Germline V gene sequence: CDR1 MNHEY, CDR2 SMNVEV (reference sequence). With V trimmed by 1 base and J by 8 bases, 6 bases remained unmatched. CDR3 length: 14 amino acids. In DNA, the CDR3 is TGTGCCAGCAGTTTATTTTCAGGGGGCTTGGAAGCTTTCTTT. It encodes CASSLFSGGLEAFF.

The V gene is TRBV2, the J gene TRBJ2-3; D is ambiguous. V shed 8 bases and J shed 0 bases, with 9 bases lying between them. The CDR3 loop spans 13 amino acids. In germline, CDR1 is SNHLY, CDR2 FYNNEI. The DNA for the CDR3 is TGTGCCAGCCAGGTAATGAGCACAGATACGCAGTATTTT. Translating it yields CASQVMSTDTQYF.

This clone was recorded at least ten times. Other nucleotide sequences in the sample specify the same CDR3. The chain carries TRBV5-4 and TRBJ1-2, with TRBD1 identical over 7 bases. J was trimmed by 2 bases and V by 4 bases; bases with no gene match: 5. Germline values: CDR1 SGHNT, CDR2 YYREEE (reference sequence). The CDR3 loop spans 14 amino acids. The CDR3 sequence: CASSPPGQNYGYTF. In DNA form, the CDR3 reads TGTGCCAGCAGCCCCCCGGGACAGAACTATGGCTACACCTTC.

The rearrangement links TRBV19 to TRBJ2-2; TRBD1 aligns across 8 bases. This CDR3 is 16 amino acids long. V was clipped by 1 base and J by 7 bases; unmatched bases: 8. The germline CDR1 and CDR2 sequences are LNHDA and SQIVND (reference sequence). The CDR3, as DNA: TGTGCCAGTAGTATAGGTCGGGACAGGATTGGCGGGGAGCTGTTTTTT. Translated, it gives CASSIGRDRIGGELFF.

This chain links TRBV4-3 with TRBJ2-3; TRBD2 matches 12 bases. This CDR3 has 15 residues. Germline values: CDR1 LGHNA, CDR2 YSLEER. V lost 5 bases and J lost 0; bases outside the gene matches: 0. In DNA, the CDR3 is TGCGCCAGCAGCGGACTAGCGGGGAGCACAGATACGCAGTATTTT. Its protein product is CASSGLAGSTDTQYF.

The chain joins TRBV9 to TRBJ1-3; tentative D call: TRBD1 (5 bases). The germline gives CDR1 SGDLS, CDR2 YYNGEE. The CDR3 spans 16 residues. Trimming took 0 bases from V and 0 from J, leaving 10 bases between them. Here the CDR3 reads CASSVDKTASGNTIYF. The DNA of the CDR3 is TGTGCCAGCAGCGTAGATAAGACAGCCTCTGGAAACACCATATATTTT.

The chain employs TRBV6-5 and TRBJ2-7; D tentatively fits TRBD1 or TRBD2 (5 bases each). This CDR3 is 15 amino acids long. Germline CDR1 MNHEY, CDR2 SVGAGI. Between the trimmed V and J ends, which lost 6 bases and 4 bases, there was a span of 19 bases. CDR3 protein: CASRRGTPIMYEQYF. The CDR3 region has the DNA TGTGCCAGCAGGAGAGGGACCCCGATTATGTACGAGCAGTACTTC.

In its sample, this clone was seen once. This chain connects TRBV18 to TRBJ1-6; D is perhaps TRBD1 (5 bases). The CDR3 has 15 amino acids. Trimming removed 2 bases at V and 5 bases at J, with 10 bases between. In germline, CDR1 is KGHSH, CDR2 LQKENI. CDR3 in amino acids: CASSPEGRDNSPLHF. The CDR3 coding sequence is TGTGCCAGCTCACCAGAGGGGCGTGATAATTCACCCCTCCACTTT.

V gene TRBV6-1 combines with J gene TRBJ2-2; D not certain. CDR1 and CDR2 from the germline V gene are MNHNS and SASEGT. This CDR3 is built from 13 residues. The ends were cut back, 4 bases at V and 4 bases at J, with 7 bases in the middle. CDR3 bases: TGTGCCAGCAGTGTGAAGGTCACCGGGGAGCTGTTTTTT. It yields the protein CASSVKVTGELFF.

The chain couples TRBV30 to TRBJ2-5; D gene ambiguous. Trimming shortened V by 6 bases and J by 5 bases, and 13 bases separated the two germline ends. The CDR3 has 12 residues. Germline values: CDR1 GTSNPN, CDR2 SVGIG (reference sequence). In DNA, the CDR3 is TGTGCCTGCACATACGACGGGGAGACCCAGTACTTC. Protein: CACTYDGETQYF.

This clone was counted once. The DNA for the CDR3 is TGTGCCAGCAGCTCGTTTAAGGGGCCTAACCAAGAGACCCAGTACTTC. It specifies CASSSFKGPNQETQYF. The chain couples TRBV7-6 to TRBJ2-5; possibly TRBD1 for D (5 bases). Germline V gene sequence: CDR1 SGHVS, CDR2 FNYEAQ. Trimming took off 4 bases at V and 0 bases at J, with 15 bases between the two ends. The CDR3 sequence is 16 residues long.

The chain joins TRBV30 to TRBJ2-5; the match to TRBD2 covers 10 bases. The CDR3 is 16 amino acids. Unmatched junction bases numbered 7, after V lost 0 bases and J lost 3 bases. The V gene's germline CDR1 is GTSNPN and CDR2 SVGIG (reference sequence). The CDR3 reads CAWSVPLAGVEETQYF. The CDR3 region has the DNA TGTGCCTGGAGTGTACCTCTAGCGGGGGTCGAAGAGACCCAGTACTTC. The variable domain in full, completed from reference TRBV30 and TRBJ2-5, reads SQTIHQWPATLVQPVGSPLSLECTVEGTSNPNLYWYRQAAGRGLQLLFYSVGIGQISSEVPQNLSASRPQDRQFILSSKKLLLSDSGFYLCAWSVPLAGVEETQYFGPGTRLLVL.

The J gene is TRBJ1-3, the V gene TRBV4-3; TRBD1 matches at 8 bases. Germline values: CDR1 LGHNA, CDR2 YSLEER. The V segment lost 3 bases and the J segment 0 bases; nucleotides outside the gene matches: 4. The CDR3 extends over 16 amino acids. The CDR3 reads CASSHTGTGSGNTIYF. The CDR3 bases are TGCGCCAGCAGCCACACTGGGACAGGCTCTGGAAACACCATATATTTT.

As for this clone: The sample contains more than one DNA sequence encoding this CDR3. V and J are TRBV6-5 and TRBJ1-5, with 7 positions matching TRBD1. Germline V lookup: CDR1 MNHEY, CDR2 SVGAGI. Trimming at V came to 6 bases and at J to 2 bases, leaving 4 bases not matched to a gene. CDR3 length equals 14 residues. CDR3 sequence reads: CASSRGQGNQPQHF. The CDR3 nucleotides read TGTGCCAGCAGCCGCGGACAGGGCAATCAGCCCCAGCATTTT.

The chain is built from TRBV19 and TRBJ2-1; D ambiguous. This CDR3 is 16 amino acids long. V was shortened by 3 bases and J by 6 bases, with 18 bases between the two germline ends. CDR1 is LNHDA and CDR2 is SQIVND in the germline V gene (reference sequence). This CDR3 reads CASSIGGRVSSNEQFF. As DNA, the CDR3 is TGTGCCAGTAGTATCGGTGGACGGGTCTCTAGCAATGAGCAGTTCTTC.

The chain couples TRBV30 to TRBJ1-6; TRBD1 is a possible D gene (5 bases). Looked up from germline, CDR1 is GTSNPN and CDR2 is SVGIG (reference sequence). Trimming pared 7 bases from V and 6 bases from J, leaving 13 bases between. This CDR3 has 13 amino acids. CDR3 DNA: TGTGCCTCAACCCGGGACCTTAATTCACCCCTCCACTTT. Translated: CASTRDLNSPLHF.

The chain joins TRBV19 to TRBJ1-1; D unresolved. Germline V lookup: CDR1 LNHDA, CDR2 SQIVND (reference sequence). V shed 3 bases and J shed 0 bases, with 8 bases lying between them. The CDR3 is 14 amino acids. CDR3 region: CASSIQDLNTEAFF. CDR3 sequence (DNA): TGTGCCAGTAGTATCCAAGACTTGAACACTGAAGCTTTCTTT.

The chain recombines TRBV5-4 with TRBJ1-4; unclear D gene. Germline V CDR1 and CDR2: SGHNT, YYREEE (reference sequence). Trimming cost V 1 base and J 8 bases, with 9 bases left between them. CDR3 length: 13 residues. The CDR3 nucleotides are TGTGCCAGCAGCTTGACGGGAGGGGAAAAACTGTTTTTT. Its protein is CASSLTGGEKLFF.

V gene TRBV27 combines with J gene TRBJ1-6; TRBD1 matches at 10 bases. With V trimmed by 2 bases and J by 10 bases, 8 bases remained unmatched. The CDR3 loop spans 16 amino acids. Looked up from germline, CDR1 is MNHEY and CDR2 is SMNVEV (reference sequence). The CDR3: CASSLPPGQGMSPLHF. The CDR3 DNA follows: TGTGCCAGCAGTTTACCGCCGGGACAGGGGATGTCACCCCTCCACTTT.

This clone has a single count. The gene calls are TRBV6-1 and TRBJ1-3; no reliable D call. Trimming took 7 bases from V and 8 from J, leaving 6 bases between them. Germline values: CDR1 MNHNS, CDR2 SASEGT. This CDR3 contains 10 residues. In nucleotides, the CDR3 is TGTGCCAGCAAGCTCGACACCATATATTTT. It codes for CASKLDTIYF.

The genes are TRBV28 and TRBJ1-2; a weak D match, TRBD1 (5 bases). Trimming stripped 8 bases from V and 8 bases from J, with 18 bases between. The CDR3 is 13 residues long. From germline, CDR1 is MDHEN and CDR2 SYDVKM. In nucleotides, the CDR3 is TGTGCCAGCCAACCGGGGCCTTTTTTAGGCTACACCTTC. It translates to CASQPGPFLGYTF.

The rearrangement joins TRBV7-2 to TRBJ2-7; tentative D call: TRBD2 (5 bases). From germline, CDR1 is SGHTA and CDR2 FQGNSA. The CDR3 has 13 residues. Between the trimmed V and J ends, which lost 5 bases and 4 bases, there was a span of 12 bases. CDR3 loop: CASSDWTGYEQYF. The CDR3 bases are TGTGCCAGCAGCGATTGGACTGGGTACGAGCAGTACTTC.

The chain carries TRBV15 and TRBJ1-5, with a weak D call TRBD1 (6 bases). The CDR3 consists of 16 residues. Germline V lookup: CDR1 LNHNV, CDR2 YYDKDF (reference sequence). The germline V and J ends were trimmed by 2 bases and 1 base, with 12 bases remaining between them. The CDR3 bases are TGTGCCACCAGCAGAAGGGGGAGGGGGAGCAATCAGCCCCAGCATTTT. It is translated as CATSRRGRGSNQPQHF.

V gene TRBV30 combines with J gene TRBJ2-7, with no clear D. V lost 1 base to trimming and J lost 4 bases, with 11 bases between them. The CDR3 has 13 residues. Germline-derived CDR1 and CDR2 are GTSNPN and SVGIG (reference sequence). The CDR3 loop reads CAWSADGQYEQYF. The CDR3 bases are TGTGCCTGGAGTGCGGACGGTCAATACGAGCAGTACTTC.

This rearrangement joins TRBV6-6 to TRBJ2-7, with 7 bases matching TRBD2. With 6 bases clipped from V and 5 bases from J, the junction kept 10 bases outside the gene matches. This CDR3 spans 14 amino acids. Per the germline V gene, CDR1 is MNHNY and CDR2 is SVGAGI (reference sequence). CDR3 region: CASSRLAEGNEQYF. The DNA for the CDR3 is TGTGCCAGCAGCCGACTAGCCGAGGGGAACGAGCAGTACTTC.

For the CDR3, the DNA is TGCGCCAGCAGCCAAGAGGCAGGGCCGACTGAAGCTTTCTTT. It is translated as CASSQEAGPTEAFF. The chain uses TRBV4-3 and TRBJ1-1, with D possibly being TRBD1 (5 bases). V gave up 0 bases and J gave up 5 bases, with 10 bases separating them. Germline V gene data show CDR1 as LGHNA and CDR2 as YSLEER. The CDR3 sequence is 14 residues long.

This chain joins TRBV6-5 and TRBJ2-5; D possibly corresponds to TRBD2 (6 bases). V was cut by 2 bases and J by 4 bases, with 17 bases left in between. The CDR3 has 16 amino acids. CDR1 is MNHEY, CDR2 SVGAGI, per germline. CDR3 sequence: CASSYRGDPPGETQYF. DNA for the CDR3: TGTGCCAGCAGTTACCGCGGGGATCCACCCGGAGAGACCCAGTACTTC.